The clone carrying this TCR beta chain was observed a handful of times. Antigen: not known. This entry comes from a study of response to subunit inactivated influenza vaccine. General observations from the study: It was suggested by the authors that few new T cells are recruited by each seasonal influenza vaccination.

In TCRdb, the RT-PCR reads were re-called with MiXCR into one record per CDR3 protein. The sample lists about 700,000 distinct CDR3 sequences, about 14% occurring once. The sample here was PBMCs from blood, taken approximately 15 days before vaccination. This TCR derives from a man aged 45-65 years who received an inactivated influenza vaccine.

CDR3 sequence (DNA): TGCGCCAGCAGCTTGGCCGCTACATTCCCTGTCAGGTATTTT. This gives the protein CASSLAATFPVRYF. The genes are TRBV5-1 and TRBJ2-3; no firm D call. V dropped 0 bases and J dropped 14 bases, with 19 bases sitting between them. The CDR3 totals 14 residues. From germline, CDR1 is SGHRS and CDR2 YFSETQ.